The clone carrying this T cell receptor (beta chain) was observed a few times. Its antigen remains unidentified. The sample belongs to a study of blood T cells in healthy people across ages. Primers used in a second PCR of roughly 6 to 12 cycles were a sample-barcoded 5' primer and a J-beta primer mix. A single record per CDR3 protein comes from TCRdb applying MiXCR to the 5' RACE reads. The sample yields under 2 million distinct CDR3 sequences, about 35% seen once. Whole-study results and caveats: Diversity estimates drawn from one million T cells were deemed underestimates. TCR beta diversity, measured per million T cells, fell in a roughly linear way with age.

Per-sample PBMC isolation yielded at least 6 million cells. The germline V gene has CDR1 MNHNY and CDR2 SVGAGI (reference sequence). The CDR3 sequence is 16 residues long. V was trimmed by 2 bases and J by 1 base, leaving 14 bases between them. The receptor was isolated from a woman in her 30s in good health. V and J are TRBV6-6 and TRBJ2-5; D could derive from TRBD1 or TRBD2 (6 bases each). The sample was blood. This chain's CDR3 is CASSYGPGAGQETQYF. CDR3 DNA sequence: TGTGCCAGCAGTTACGGCCCGGGGGCGGGCCAAGAGACCCAGTACTTC.